The 27 T cell receptor beta chains reported below all come from one sample, sequenced in a study of OX40 agonist ivuxolimab in advanced cancers. Assay: immunoSEQ multiplex PCR; the TCRdb copy retains only in-frame clones and omits some. The repertoire holds roughly 92,000 clones, with around 85% as singletons. The starting material was CD4+ or CD8+ T cells sorted from blood, obtained in a trial of the OX40 agonist ivuxolimab. These receptors all come from an adult with an advanced solid tumor such as melanoma, head and neck, liver or kidney cancer.

This clone has only one observation. The chain joins TRBV10-3 to TRBJ2-6, with 9 bases lining up with TRBD2. CDR3 length: 17 amino acids. The ends lost 5 bases at V and 4 bases at J; junction bases unmatched: 9. Germline CDR1 and CDR2: ENHRY and SYGVKD. The chain's CDR3 is CAISPTSGTSGANVLTF. In DNA, the CDR3 is TGTGCCATCAGTCCGACTAGCGGCACGTCGGGGGCCAACGTCCTGACTTTC.

The CDR3 DNA reads as TGTGCCAGCAGTGACACTCTCTCTGGAAACACCATATATTTT. This gives the protein CASSDTLSGNTIYF. The chain links TRBV6-1 to TRBJ1-3; D uncertain. Germline values: CDR1 MNHNS, CDR2 SASEGT. CDR3 size: 14 residues. Trimming left V 3 bases short and J 0 bases short, with 6 bases between.

The chain links TRBV10-2 to TRBJ2-1; D may be TRBD2 (6 bases). The V end lost 2 bases, the J end lost 4 bases, and 15 bases lay between the germline ends. Looked up from germline, CDR1 is WSHSY and CDR2 is SAAADI. The CDR3 is made up of 16 amino acids. The CDR3 is CASSEREPEVYNEQFF. The CDR3 nucleotides are TGCGCCAGCAGTGAGCGGGAGCCGGAAGTGTACAATGAGCAGTTCTTC.

The genes are TRBV18 and TRBJ2-7, with a weak D call TRBD1 (5 bases). Germline CDR1 KGHSH, CDR2 LQKENI. Trimming stripped 3 bases from V and 5 bases from J, with 17 bases between. The CDR3 totals 15 residues. The CDR3 loop is CASSPGQGFIDEQYF. The CDR3 bases are TGTGCCAGCTCACCGGGGCAGGGCTTTATCGACGAGCAGTACTTC.

V usage is TRBV7-2 and J usage is TRBJ2-7, with D unresolved. The CDR3 has 13 residues. Per the germline V gene, CDR1 is SGHTA and CDR2 is FQGNSA. The V gene lost 5 bases and the J gene lost 3 bases, with 11 bases spanning the gap. The CDR3 DNA reads as TGTGCCAGCAGCCTGGCCCAAGGCTACGAGCAGTACTTC. This encodes CASSLAQGYEQYF.

This chain uses TRBV2 with TRBJ2-7; D is possibly TRBD1 (6 bases). Germline V gene lookup returns CDR1 SNHLY and CDR2 FYNNEI. The V end lost 8 bases, the J end lost 1 base, and 9 bases lay between the germline ends. The CDR3 is 12 residues long. In DNA, the CDR3 is TGTGCCAGCCGGGACACGTCCTACGAGCAGTACTTC. It translates to CASRDTSYEQYF.

The V call is TRBV25-1, the J call TRBJ2-5; D may be TRBD2 (5 bases). This CDR3 has 15 residues. Germline CDR1 MGHDK, CDR2 SYGVNS. The V end was cut by 0 bases, the J end by 2 bases, with 10 bases between. The CDR3 is CASSEYRTSQETQYF. The DNA of the CDR3 is TGTGCCAGCAGTGAATATAGGACTTCTCAAGAGACCCAGTACTTC.

The chain couples TRBV11-1 to TRBJ2-1; 14 positions agree with TRBD2. The J segment lost 6 bases and the V segment lost 4 bases, leaving 11 bases of the junction unmatched. The length of the CDR3 is 18 residues. The V gene's germline CDR1 is SGHAT and CDR2 FQDESV (reference sequence). Here the CDR3 DNA reads TGTGCCAGCAGCTCCACTCGACTAGCGGGAGGGCTCCTCAATGAGCAGTTCTTC. Translated: CASSSTRLAGGLLNEQFF.

V usage is TRBV5-4 and J usage is TRBJ2-6, with no clear D. This CDR3 comprises 15 residues. Germline V lookup: CDR1 SGHNT, CDR2 YYREEE (reference sequence). Trimming left V 0 bases short and J 0 bases short, with 4 bases between. CDR3 in DNA: TGTGCCAGCAGCTTGGCCATCTCTGGGGCCAACGTCCTGACTTTC. Translated, it gives CASSLAISGANVLTF.

This chain joins TRBV2 and TRBJ2-6, with 7 bases that match TRBD1. CDR3 length: 16 residues. Trimming took 6 bases from V and 2 from J; bases not matched to a gene: 7. The germline gives CDR1 SNHLY, CDR2 FYNNEI. The CDR3 DNA follows: TGTGCCAGCAGCCATCTAACAGGGGCTGGGGCCAACGTCCTGACTTTC. Translating gives CASSHLTGAGANVLTF.

The gene calls are TRBV6-1 and TRBJ2-4, with unresolved D. V was clipped by 1 base and J by 9 bases, with 10 bases between them. CDR3 length: 13 residues. CDR1 is MNHNS and CDR2 is SASEGT in the germline V gene. The CDR3 loop reads CASSEGQDGIQYF. The CDR3 bases are TGTGCCAGCAGTGAAGGACAAGACGGCATTCAGTACTTC.

V is TRBV6-1 and J is TRBJ2-7; 7 nucleotides line up with TRBD2. The ends lost 1 base at V and 7 bases at J; junction bases unmatched: 1. The CDR3 spans 12 residues. CDR1 is MNHNS, CDR2 SASEGT, per germline. The CDR3 region has the DNA TGTGCCAGCAGTGAAGGGGGGGGAGAGCAGTACTTC. Residues: CASSEGGGEQYF.

The chain uses TRBV5-1 and TRBJ1-5; no firm D call. The CDR3 is 15 residues long. V was shortened by 7 bases and J by 5 bases, with 19 bases between the two germline ends. CDR1 SGHRS and CDR2 YFSETQ come from the germline V gene. The chain's CDR3 is CASSESPPFDQPQHF. In nucleotides, the CDR3 is TGCGCCAGCTCAGAGAGCCCTCCGTTCGATCAGCCCCAGCATTTT.

The J gene is TRBJ2-5, the V gene TRBV5-1; D assignment may be TRBD1 or TRBD2 (5 bases each). The V end was cut by 2 bases, the J end by 5 bases, with 13 bases between. This CDR3 contains 14 residues. Germline lookup yields CDR1 SGHRS and CDR2 YFSETQ. The CDR3 loop reads CASSLKGREETQYF. CDR3 DNA sequence: TGCGCCAGCAGCTTAAAGGGCAGGGAGGAGACCCAGTACTTC.

This rearrangement joins TRBV28 to TRBJ1-5; D is possibly TRBD1 (5 bases). Germline values: CDR1 MDHEN, CDR2 SYDVKM. The ends were cut back, 4 bases at V and 4 bases at J, with 23 bases in the middle. The CDR3 is made up of 18 amino acids. The CDR3 loop reads CASSWLMDAGGANQPQHF. CDR3 nucleotide sequence: TGTGCCAGCAGTTGGCTCATGGACGCCGGAGGGGCAAATCAGCCCCAGCATTTT.

The gene calls are TRBV7-9 and TRBJ1-2; TRBD1 matches at 8 bases. Looked up from germline, CDR1 is SEHNR and CDR2 is FQNEAQ (reference sequence). The CDR3 extends over 15 amino acids. J gave up 2 bases and V 5 bases, and 7 bases lay outside the gene matches. The CDR3 sequence is CASSPGGDGNYGYTF. DNA of the CDR3: TGTGCCAGCAGCCCAGGGGGCGATGGGAACTATGGCTACACCTTC.

In its sample, this clone was seen a few times. The chain links TRBV11-2 to TRBJ2-5; no definite D call. The length of the CDR3 is 13 residues. CDR1 and CDR2 from the germline V gene are SGHAT and FQNNGV. The ends were cut back, 3 bases at V and 1 base at J, with 6 bases in the middle. The CDR3 here is CASSFNSQETQYF. The DNA for the CDR3 is TGTGCCAGCAGCTTCAATAGCCAAGAGACCCAGTACTTC.

The chain joins TRBV30 to TRBJ1-1; D remains unclear. V was cut by 0 bases and J by 0 bases, with 14 bases left in between. The CDR3 spans 16 residues. Germline V gene data show CDR1 as GTSNPN and CDR2 as SVGIG (reference sequence). This CDR3 reads CAWSVREAALNTEAFF. The DNA of the CDR3 is TGTGCCTGGAGTGTACGGGAGGCAGCCTTGAACACTGAAGCTTTCTTT. Full variable domain (rest looked up from reference TRBV30 and TRBJ1-1): SQTIHQWPATLVQPVGSPLSLECTVEGTSNPNLYWYRQAAGRGLQLLFYSVGIGQISSEVPQNLSASRPQDRQFILSSKKLLLSDSGFYLCAWSVREAALNTEAFFGQGTRLTVV.

The chain recombines TRBV5-4 with TRBJ2-7; 8 positions match TRBD2. CDR1 and CDR2 from the germline V gene are SGHNT and YYREEE (reference sequence). Germline trimming cut 4 bases from V and 1 base from J; bases unmatched to any gene: 7. The CDR3 runs to 15 residues. CDR3 in DNA: TGTGCCAGCAGCCAAGATTTAGCGGGATCCTACGAGCAGTACTTC. Translated: CASSQDLAGSYEQYF.

The V and J genes are TRBV14 and TRBJ1-1; the match to TRBD1 covers 7 bases. This CDR3 contains 16 residues. CDR1 and CDR2 (germline): SGHDN, FVKESK. After removal of 2 bases from V and 4 bases from J, the junction contained 10 bases not matched to a gene. The CDR3 sequence is CASSQFRTGPGTEAFF. The CDR3 region has the DNA TGTGCCAGCAGCCAATTCAGGACAGGCCCGGGCACTGAAGCTTTCTTT.

The chain is built from TRBV11-2 and TRBJ2-3; possibly TRBD1 or TRBD2 for D (6 bases each). Germline-derived CDR1 and CDR2 are SGHAT and FQNNGV. Trimming removed 4 bases from V and 9 bases from J, with 11 bases in between. The CDR3 covers 12 residues. The CDR3 region is CASSYRGDTQYF. In DNA form, the CDR3 reads TGTGCCAGCAGCTATAGGGGGGACACGCAGTATTTT.

The chain is built from TRBV5-4 and TRBJ2-3; D is unresolved. CDR1 is SGHNT and CDR2 is YYREEE in the germline V gene (reference sequence). The V end lost 7 bases, the J end lost 0 bases, and 9 bases lay between the germline ends. The CDR3 totals 13 residues. CDR3: CASRRLSTDTQYF. The CDR3 region has the DNA TGTGCCAGCCGCCGCCTAAGCACAGATACGCAGTATTTT.

CDR3 sequence reads: CASSPSTGLGTEAFF. The CDR3 nucleotides read TGTGCCAGCAGTCCCTCGACAGGGTTAGGCACTGAAGCTTTCTTT. This chain connects TRBV27 to TRBJ1-1; 7 nucleotides align to TRBD1. J lost 4 bases, V lost 5 bases, and 10 bases had no gene match. This CDR3 has 15 residues. CDR1 is MNHEY and CDR2 is SMNVEV in the germline V gene (reference sequence).

The V gene is TRBV11-3, the J gene TRBJ1-1; D is ambiguous. V lost 5 bases to trimming and J lost 2 bases, with 6 bases between them. The CDR3 spans 12 residues. Germline V gene data show CDR1 as SGHNT and CDR2 as YENEEA. CDR3 sequence reads: CASSHENTEAFF. The CDR3 region has the DNA TGTGCCAGCAGCCACGAAAACACTGAAGCTTTCTTT.

The V and J genes are TRBV7-2 and TRBJ1-4, with 7 bases that match TRBD1. In germline, CDR1 is SGHTA, CDR2 FQGNSA. The V gene end was trimmed by 3 bases and the J gene end by 7 bases; junction bases not matched to a gene: 2. This CDR3 has 13 amino acids. CDR3 in DNA: TGTGCCAGCAGCTTCTGGACAGGTGAAAAACTGTTTTTT. Its translation is CASSFWTGEKLFF.

This chain joins TRBV2 and TRBJ2-5, with D unresolved. CDR3 length: 13 amino acids. V lost 0 bases and J lost 5, with 7 bases in between. The germline gives CDR1 SNHLY, CDR2 FYNNEI. CDR3 nucleotide sequence: TGTGCCAGCAGTGAAGCTCCGCTTGAGACCCAGTACTTC. It specifies CASSEAPLETQYF.

The chain combines TRBV6-1 with TRBJ2-1; 10 positions match TRBD2. The CDR3 covers 15 residues. CDR1 is MNHNS and CDR2 is SASEGT in the germline V gene. Germline trimming cut 5 bases from V and 6 bases from J; bases unmatched to any gene: 7. Here the CDR3 reads CASSNPGLAFNEQFF. CDR3 bases: TGTGCCAGCAGTAACCCGGGACTAGCGTTCAATGAGCAGTTCTTC.